The T cell receptor (beta chain) described here comes from a study of blood T cells in healthy people across ages. As for the study in general: In model experiments, template switching was able to capture about one barcoded beta molecule for every two T cells that were present.

A sample-barcoded 5' primer and a J-beta primer mix were used in a second PCR of about 7 to 12 cycles. TCRdb recomputed calls from the 5' RACE reads with MiXCR, one row per CDR3 protein. The sample consists of 850,000 to 1,300,000 distinct CDR3 sequences, more than 40% of them appearing once. The CDR3 spans 14 residues. V lost 6 bases, J lost 10 bases, and 11 bases stayed unmatched. Sequences were obtained from blood. The rearrangement joins TRBV12-3 or TRBV12-4 to TRBJ2-1, with 8 bases that match TRBD2. This sequence was found in an older woman in good health. Here the CDR3 DNA reads TGTGCCAGCAGGGCCGGGACTAGTATTTACGAGCAGTTCTTC. This encodes CASRAGTSIYEQFF.